Sequencing of this T cell receptor (beta chain) was carried out in a study of naive and memory T cell subsets (dated by TCRdb to 2015 to 2018). Context from the whole study: According to the figure summarizing the samples, there were some ten blood donors, 7 tuberculin skin test biopsies and 3 saline control biopsies. PCR2 was typically performed as a SYBR Green qPCR that was stopped at a set threshold, although end-point PCR (about 6 cycles) could be used instead for low-input samples.

Overall results and qualifications from the work: The RNA-based method was acknowledged as potentially sensitive to TCR transcript changes with T cell activation and differentiation.

Looking up the germline V gene yields CDR1 MNHNS and CDR2 SASEGT. The CDR3, cysteine through phenylalanine, is 15 amino acids long. Of the read, only the CDR3 DNA is kept; its 45 bases are in frame from base 1. Between the V and J ends, shortened by 3 bases and 5 bases respectively, the junction contains 14 bases. The method was 5' RACE. The ligated cDNA was amplified in four rounds of PCR with nested alpha and beta constant region primers together with the SP2 primer. For the blood and skin samples, reverse transcription of TCR RNA was done with SuperScript IV along with alpha and beta constant region primers. Using T4 RNA ligase 1, an oligonucleotide carrying both the Illumina SP2 primer and a UMI was ligated onto the 3' end of the cDNA. To prevent hairpin formation, the 12-nucleotide UMI was made up of two random hexamers with an eight-base spacer between them. From the second PCR onward, the TCR alpha and beta chain libraries were handled separately, and dual indexing was used for multiplexing. After pooling, the indexed libraries were analyzed by capillary electrophoresis and sequenced on either an Illumina MiSeq or NextSeq. Libraries were spiked with PhiX DNA at roughly 4.5-7% so that base diversity was increased and cluster recognition was improved. Per the original workflow: Demultiplexor pulled UMIs out of read 2, joined the UMIs with the TCR sequence from read 1, and separated reads according to sample indices. V and J genes and V-J junctions were identified by Decombinator, and each TCR was assigned a five-part identifier that included V and J deletions. Collapsinator used UMIs to correct sequencing errors and PCR amplification heterogeneity, producing a UMI-based abundance for each TCR. CDR3Translator converted identifiers to nucleotide sequence, translated to amino acids, and extracted CDR3 regions using terminal motifs. After normalization to the amount of input RNA, error-corrected alpha and beta TCR counts from blood and skin were compared. In TCRdb, the public reads were trimmed at Q25 with fastp and aligned with MiXCR, with productive beta chains retained. Each entry is one CDR3 protein sequence, shown with its most common DNA and genes. For this entry, the V and J calls and clone size follow TCRdb and not the study's own pipeline. The sample records more than 50,000 distinct CDR3 sequences, around 7.7% of which are singletons. Over 7.5% of the sample is in the top ten clones.

Many counts were recorded for this clonotype. Its antigen specificity is not known. Base qualities are not recorded, but no much larger clone differs from it by a single base. The study described a robust, sensitive protocol for amplifying, sequencing and analyzing TCRs, using 3' ligation of a UMI-containing oligonucleotide to TCR cDNA. For whole blood analysis, about 2.4 ml of peripheral blood was drawn from adult healthy volunteers into Tempus tubes, and RNA was extracted according to the manufacturer's instructions. Before reverse transcription, total RNA that had not been cell sorted was treated with RQ1 DNase, with a target input of about 1 to 1000 ng. Skin biopsy and whole blood libraries were made to test pipeline robustness in samples where T cells form a minority population.

This chain joins TRBV6-1 to TRBJ2-1; D gene: possibly TRBD2, on 7 matching bases. The TCR was taken from a male donor in good health. The nucleotide sequence reads as follows: TGTGCCAGCAGTGAGTGGGGGGGCCGAAACAATGAGCAGTTCTTC. The translation is CASSEWGGRNNEQFF.